Presented here are 29 T cell receptor beta chains from one specimen sequenced in a study of T cell responses to AZD1222 COVID-19 vaccine. This table comes from immunoSEQ multiplex PCR, and its TCRdb copy is limited to in-frame clones, with some not included. The sample shows 80,000 to 95,000 clones, approximately 91% of them seen only once. This material consisted of peripheral blood, taken 28 days after the second AZD1222 dose. The source of these receptors is an adult who received the AZD1222 COVID-19 vaccine.

This rearrangement joins TRBV4-1 to TRBJ2-4, with 12 bases fitting TRBD2. V dropped 4 bases and J dropped 4; count of bases not matched to a gene: 8. CDR3 length equals 17 residues. Germline CDR1 and CDR2: MGHRA and YSYEKL. The CDR3 nucleotides read TGCGCCAGCAGCCCACCCCTTCTAGCGGGAGGGAAAAACATTCAGTACTTC. It encodes CASSPPLLAGGKNIQYF.

The J gene is TRBJ2-2, the V gene TRBV11-3; D is unclear. V dropped 5 bases and J dropped 7 bases, with 17 bases sitting between them. The CDR3 has 15 amino acids. CDR1 and CDR2 (germline): SGHNT, YENEEA. The CDR3 DNA follows: TGTGCCAGCAGCAAACGCGGCTTGACGAACGGGGAGCTGTTTTTT. This encodes CASSKRGLTNGELFF.

The chain has TRBV30 and TRBJ1-1; 8 nucleotides line up with TRBD1. Germline values: CDR1 GTSNPN, CDR2 SVGIG (reference sequence). V lost 1 base, J lost 0 bases, and 4 bases stayed unmatched. This CDR3 spans 15 amino acids. CDR3: CAWSGTGLMNTEAFF. The CDR3 bases are TGTGCCTGGAGTGGGACAGGGCTCATGAACACTGAAGCTTTCTTT.

V usage is TRBV3-1 (or the pseudogene TRBV3-2) and J usage is TRBJ2-2; TRBD1 matches at 9 bases. Germline V CDR1 and CDR2: LGHDT, YNNKEL (reference sequence). V gave up 4 bases and J gave up 6 bases; unmatched junction bases: 6. The CDR3 contains 15 residues. CDR3 amino acids: CASSRYRGQAGELFF. The CDR3, as DNA: TGTGCCAGCAGCCGTTACAGGGGGCAGGCCGGGGAGCTGTTTTTT.

This clone was seen a handful of times. V usage is TRBV18 and J usage is TRBJ1-1, with a possible D match to TRBD1 (5 bases). Germline V gives CDR1 KGHSH, CDR2 LQKENI. CDR3 length: 14 residues. V shed 0 bases and J shed 4 bases, with 9 bases lying between them. The CDR3 DNA sequence: TGTGCCAGCTCACCACCGGGCAGGGTCACTGAAGCTTTCTTT. It codes for CASSPPGRVTEAFF.

V gene TRBV6-2 or TRBV6-3 combines with J gene TRBJ2-1; a possible D gene is TRBD2 (6 bases). The CDR3 covers 17 residues. The germline CDR1 and CDR2 sequences are MNHEY and SVGEGT. Between the trimmed V and J ends, which lost 2 bases and 0 bases, there was a span of 14 bases. DNA of the CDR3: TGTGCCAGCAGTTACCGGTGGCGGGGTAGCTCCTACAATGAGCAGTTCTTC. This gives the protein CASSYRWRGSSYNEQFF.

The rearrangement joins TRBV6-2 or TRBV6-3 to TRBJ2-1; D ambiguous. Trimming removed 3 bases from V and 4 bases from J, with 7 bases in between. The CDR3 sequence is 13 residues long. Germline CDR1 reads MNHEY; CDR2 reads SVGEGT. In DNA form, the CDR3 reads TGTGCCAGCAGTTATGGGGATTACAATGAGCAGTTCTTC. Translating it yields CASSYGDYNEQFF.

The J gene is TRBJ2-4, the V gene TRBV18; 7 bases map to TRBD1. The CDR3 is 14 residues long. Germline values: CDR1 KGHSH, CDR2 LQKENI. V shed 5 bases, J shed 8 bases, and the junction held 9 bases outside the gene matches. Here the CDR3 reads CASSGGTGADIQYF. CDR3 in DNA: TGTGCCAGCTCAGGAGGTACAGGGGCTGACATTCAGTACTTC.

Many counts were recorded for this clone. This chain connects TRBV18 to TRBJ2-3; TRBD2 aligns across 7 bases. From germline, CDR1 is KGHSH and CDR2 LQKENI. This CDR3 contains 16 residues. J gave up 7 bases and V 0 bases, and 10 bases lay outside the gene matches. The CDR3 coding sequence is TGTGCCAGCTCACCACCGGGCGGGAGAGGGCCGAATACGCAGTATTTT. Translating gives CASSPPGGRGPNTQYF. Using reference TRBV18 and TRBJ2-3 for the parts outside the CDR3, the full variable domain is NAGVMQNPRHLVRRRGQEARLRCSPMKGHSHVYWYRQLPEEGLKFMVYLQKENIIDESGMPKERFSAEFPKEGPSILRIQQVVRGDSAAYFCASSPPGGRGPNTQYFGPGTRLTVL.

The chain carries TRBV7-2 and TRBJ2-7, with 10 bases that match TRBD2. The CDR3 length is 16 residues. J lost 0 bases, V lost 0 bases, and 2 bases had no gene match. Per germline, CDR1 SGHTA and CDR2 FQGNSA. Written as DNA, the CDR3 is TGTGCCAGCAGCTTAGCGACTAGCGGGTACTCCTACGAGCAGTACTTC. Amino acids: CASSLATSGYSYEQYF.

The chain employs TRBV5-5 and TRBJ1-4; 11 positions match TRBD1. This CDR3 is built from 16 residues. Germline V gene data show CDR1 as SGHKS and CDR2 as YYEKEE (reference sequence). With 3 bases clipped from V and 4 bases from J, the junction kept 5 bases outside the gene matches. CDR3 sequence reads: CASSWTGGPGNEKLFF. As DNA, the CDR3 is TGTGCCAGCAGCTGGACAGGGGGCCCTGGTAATGAAAAACTGTTTTTT. The full variable domain, rest sourced from reference TRBV5-5 and TRBJ1-4, is DAGVTQSPTHLIKTRGQQVTLRCSPISGHKSVSWYQQVLGQGPQFIFQYYEKEERGRGNFPDRFSARQFPNYSSELNVNALLLGDSALYLCASSWTGGPGNEKLFFGSGTQLSVL.

The rearrangement links TRBV28 to TRBJ2-2, with D possibly matching TRBD1 (6 bases). The CDR3 is 14 residues long. CDR1 MDHEN and CDR2 SYDVKM come from the germline V gene. Trimming removed 1 base at V and 9 bases at J, with 12 bases between. The CDR3 sequence is CASSLSHRDRELFF. CDR3 in DNA: TGTGCCAGCAGTTTATCCCACAGGGACCGGGAGCTGTTTTTT. Looking up the rest from reference TRBV28 and TRBJ2-2 gives the full variable domain: DVKVTQSSRYLVKRTGEKVFLECVQDMDHENMFWYRQDPGLGLRLIYFSYDVKMKEKGDIPEGYSVSREKKERFSLILESASTNQTSMYLCASSLSHRDRELFFGEGSRLTVL.

The chain carries TRBV24-1 and TRBJ1-1; D gene ambiguous. The CDR3 is made up of 11 amino acids. Looked up from germline, CDR1 is KGHDR and CDR2 is SFDVKD. V was cut by 9 bases and J by 4 bases, with 8 bases left in between. CDR3 nucleotides: TGTGCCACCGAGGGTGGCACTGAAGCTTTCTTT. Protein sequence: CATEGGTEAFF.

V is TRBV11-2 and J is TRBJ2-1; 7 positions match TRBD2. The J segment lost 7 bases and the V segment lost 5 bases, leaving 14 bases of the junction unmatched. Per the germline V gene, CDR1 is SGHAT and CDR2 is FQNNGV. The CDR3 totals 16 residues. The chain's CDR3 is CASSLRTSIVGNEQFF. CDR3 sequence (DNA): TGTGCCAGCAGCCTGAGGACTAGTATAGTAGGGAATGAGCAGTTCTTC.

V usage is TRBV27 and J usage is TRBJ1-6, with D unresolved. The germline CDR1 and CDR2 sequences are MNHEY and SMNVEV (reference sequence). V lost 2 bases to trimming and J lost 8 bases, with 13 bases between them. The CDR3 spans 15 residues. In DNA form, the CDR3 reads TGTGCCAGCAGTTTAAGTAGCGGTGCCGATTCACCCCTCCACTTT. The encoded protein is CASSLSSGADSPLHF.

The genes are TRBV21-1 and TRBJ2-1; TRBD2 reflects the table's D call only, with no check against the DNA. TRBV21-1 is shown as a pseudogene. This CDR3 contains 14 residues. CDR3 amino acids: CASSKEREGNEQFF. CDR3 nucleotides: TGTGCCAGCAGCAAAGAGCGGGAGGGCAATGAGCAGTTCTTC.

This chain uses TRBV3-1 (or the pseudogene TRBV3-2) with TRBJ1-2; no clear D. Trimming shortened V by 0 bases and J by 0 bases, and 17 bases separated the two germline ends. The length of the CDR3 is 18 residues. Germline values: CDR1 LGHDT, CDR2 YNNKEL (reference sequence). Here the CDR3 DNA reads TGTGCCAGCAGCCAAGATTTACGCGGTCCCCTAGCTAACTATGGCTACACCTTC. Translating it yields CASSQDLRGPLANYGYTF.

This chain uses TRBV3-1 (or the pseudogene TRBV3-2) with TRBJ2-6, with 7 positions matching TRBD1. CDR1 and CDR2 from the germline V gene are LGHDT and YNNKEL (reference sequence). CDR3 size: 16 residues. With 5 bases clipped from V and 3 bases from J, the junction kept 7 bases outside the gene matches. The CDR3 DNA follows: TGTGCCAGCAGCATGATGACAGGGATTGGGGCCAACGTCCTGACTTTC. Translated, it gives CASSMMTGIGANVLTF.

This chain joins TRBV27 and TRBJ2-2, with 15 bases that match TRBD2. CDR3 length equals 16 residues. After removal of 5 bases from V and 6 bases from J, the junction contained 4 bases not matched to a gene. Germline V gene lookup returns CDR1 MNHEY and CDR2 SMNVEV (reference sequence). This CDR3 is CASSRRTSGRAGELFF. CDR3 DNA sequence: TGTGCCAGCAGTCGAAGGACTAGCGGGAGGGCCGGGGAGCTGTTTTTT.

The genes are TRBV3-1 (or the pseudogene TRBV3-2) and TRBJ2-5; 8 bases align to TRBD1. In germline, CDR1 is LGHDT, CDR2 YNNKEL (reference sequence). Trimming took 1 base from V and 1 from J; bases not matched to a gene: 2. The CDR3 is 15 residues long. CDR3 protein: CASSQGGQGQETQYF. CDR3 nucleotides: TGTGCCAGCAGCCAAGGCGGACAGGGCCAAGAGACCCAGTACTTC.

In the case of this clone: Other nucleotide sequences in the sample specify the same CDR3. The CDR3 DNA follows: TGCAGCGGGGGCGACAATGAGCAGTTCTTC. Protein product: CSGGDNEQFF. The chain employs TRBV29-1 and TRBJ2-1, with TRBD1 as a possible D gene (5 bases). The germline V gene encodes CDR1 SQVTM and CDR2 ANQGSEA. CDR3 length equals 10 residues. The germline V and J ends were trimmed by 7 bases and 5 bases, with 6 bases remaining between them.

The V call is TRBV6-6, the J call TRBJ1-2, with no clear D. V shed 2 bases and J shed 5 bases, with 12 bases lying between them. The CDR3 runs to 14 residues. Germline V CDR1 and CDR2: MNHNY, SVGAGI (reference sequence). The CDR3 protein is CASSYDGGGYGYTF. CDR3 nucleotide sequence: TGTGCCAGCAGTTACGACGGCGGAGGTTATGGCTACACCTTC.

The genes are TRBV27 and TRBJ2-1; 11 bases fit TRBD2. The germline gives CDR1 MNHEY, CDR2 SMNVEV (reference sequence). The CDR3 has 14 amino acids. The J segment lost 15 bases and the V segment lost 5 bases, leaving 12 bases of the junction unmatched. In nucleotides, the CDR3 is TGTGCCAGCAGTCCAAACATCGGACTAGCGGGTTGGTTCTTC. Translation: CASSPNIGLAGWFF.

This chain uses TRBV5-1 with TRBJ1-2, with D unresolved. Germline CDR1 and CDR2: SGHRS and YFSETQ. Between the trimmed V and J ends, which lost 0 bases and 0 bases, there was a span of 9 bases. The CDR3 is 15 amino acids. The CDR3 protein is CASSLAAGTNYGYTF. The CDR3 DNA is TGCGCCAGCAGCTTGGCGGCGGGTACTAACTATGGCTACACCTTC. The variable domain in full, completed from reference TRBV5-1 and TRBJ1-2, reads KAGVTQTPRYLIKTRGQQVTLSCSPISGHRSVSWYQQTPGQGLQFLFEYFSETQRNKGNFPGRFSGRQFSNSRSEMNVSTLELGDSALYLCASSLAAGTNYGYTFGSGTRLTVV.

This chain joins TRBV10-1 and TRBJ2-3, with 9 bases fitting TRBD2. Germline V CDR1 and CDR2: WNHNN, SYGVQD (reference sequence). The CDR3 loop spans 16 amino acids. V trimming: 2 bases; J trimming: 6 bases; junction bases outside the gene matches: 9. The CDR3 here is CASSELVAGVPDTQYF. The CDR3 DNA reads TGCGCCAGCAGTGAGCTGGTAGCGGGAGTCCCGGATACGCAGTATTTT.

V usage is TRBV6-5 and J usage is TRBJ2-1; 8 nucleotides match TRBD2. The length of the CDR3 is 15 residues. V lost 0 bases, J lost 9 bases, and 7 bases stayed unmatched. The germline V gene encodes CDR1 MNHEY and CDR2 SVGAGI. This chain's CDR3 is CASSYSVRLAIEQFF. DNA of the CDR3: TGTGCCAGCAGTTACTCGGTTCGACTAGCGATTGAGCAGTTCTTC.

J is TRBJ1-1 and V is TRBV10-3, with D perhaps TRBD1 (5 bases). This CDR3 has 13 amino acids. Deletions cut 5 bases from V and 1 base from J, with 8 bases between. CDR1 ENHRY and CDR2 SYGVKD come from the germline V gene. CDR3 DNA: TGTGCCATCAGTAAACAGGAGAACACTGAAGCTTTCTTT. Protein product: CAISKQENTEAFF.

The CDR3: CASRFHKTEVRYEQYF. The DNA for the CDR3 is TGTGCAAGTCGCTTCCACAAGACCGAGGTCCGCTACGAGCAGTACTTC. The chain uses TRBV12-2 and TRBJ2-7; TRBD2, the D gene given by the table, was not confirmed from the DNA. TRBV12-2 is a pseudogene locus. There are 16 residues in the CDR3.

V is TRBV28 and J is TRBJ1-2; TRBD1 is a possible D gene (6 bases). The CDR3 has 14 residues. CDR1 and CDR2 from the germline V gene are MDHEN and SYDVKM. The V end was cut by 6 bases, the J end by 5 bases, with 16 bases between. The CDR3 nucleotides are TGTGCCAGCAGCCCCCCGGGGGCGCGGTATGGCTACACCTTC. Its translation is CASSPPGARYGYTF.